These T cell receptor beta chains were read from a single sample in a study of T cells in Graves' hyperthyroidism and ophthalmopathy. MiXCR, run by TCRdb on the multiplex PCR reads, gives a single entry per CDR3 protein. The sample lists about 400,000 distinct CDR3 sequences, approximately 15% seen once, with approximately 30% in the top ten. Material: blood. These receptors came from a woman aged 30 to 39 with Graves' hyperthyroidism. Both conserved end residues are part of each CDR3. A D gene is named only where the DNA matches it firmly. Not every row has a clone size; where given, it reads once, few, many or a size class.

CATRTGGGEKLFF,TGTGCCACCCGGACAGGGGGTGGCGAAAAACTGTTTTTT,TRBD1,.,TRBV27,TRBJ1-4,13
CASSQNPRTQGQFF,TGTGCCAGCAGCCAAAACCCTAGGACCCAGGGGCAGTTCTTC,.,few,TRBV3-1,TRBJ2-1,14
CASSQGPYTGELFF,TGTGCCAGCAGCCAAGGACCTTATACCGGGGAGCTGTTTTTT,.,many,TRBV3-1,TRBJ2-2,14
CASSPGSYNEQFF,TGTGCCAGCAGTCCGGGCTCCTACAATGAGCAGTTCTTC,.,many,TRBV19,TRBJ2-1,13
CASSIGPINTEAFF,TGTGCCAGCAGTATAGGTCCGATTAACACTGAAGCTTTCTTT,.,many,TRBV6-1,TRBJ1-1,14
CSAIQGAFQETQYF,TGCAGTGCTATACAGGGGGCGTTTCAAGAGACCCAGTACTTC,TRBD1,.,TRBV20-1,TRBJ2-5,14
CASSNQELQRDGYTF,TGTGCCAGCAGCAACCAAGAACTCCAAAGGGATGGCTACACCTTC,.,.,TRBV6-1,TRBJ1-2,15
CSALPGQGVGEQFF,TGCAGTGCTTTGCCGGGACAGGGGGTTGGTGAGCAGTTCTTC,TRBD1,many,TRBV20-1,TRBJ2-1,14
CASSVVVQETQYF,TGCGCCAGCAGCGTGGTAGTCCAAGAGACCCAGTACTTC,.,.,TRBV5-1,TRBJ2-5,13
CASSGQGFGEKLFF,TGTGCCAGCAGTGGACAGGGATTTGGTGAAAAACTGTTTTTT,TRBD1,.,TRBV7-9,TRBJ1-4,14
CSVEGIIDTQYF,TGCAGCGTTGAGGGTATAATTGATACGCAGTATTTT,.,few,TRBV29-1,TRBJ2-3,12
CASSETGSTDTQYF,TGTGCCAGCAGTGAGACAGGGTCCACAGATACGCAGTATTTT,TRBD1,few,TRBV25-1,TRBJ2-3,14
CASSLETGLQFF,TGTGCCAGCAGCTTAGAGACGGGGTTGCAGTTCTTC,.,many,TRBV7-2,TRBJ2-1,12
CASSGTTGRWRSDSNQPQHF,TGCGCCAGCAGTGGAACAACTGGAAGGTGGAGGTCCGATAGCAATCAGCCCCAGCATTTT,.,few,TRBV10-1,TRBJ1-5,20
CASSFESDEQFF,TGTGCCAGCAGCTTTGAATCCGATGAGCAGTTCTTC,.,few,TRBV7-9,TRBJ2-1,12
CASSPPSFQETQYF,TGTGCCAGCTCACCACCATCCTTCCAAGAGACCCAGTACTTC,.,many,TRBV18,TRBJ2-5,14
CASSDTLAGEGYEQYF,TGTGCCAGCAGTGATACACTAGCGGGAGAAGGCTACGAGCAGTACTTC,TRBD2,many,TRBV6-1,TRBJ2-7,16
CASSLTGLLKETQYF,TGCGCCAGCAGCTTAACGGGACTATTAAAAGAGACCCAGTACTTC,TRBD2,.,TRBV5-1,TRBJ2-5,15
CASSGVAGGPDTGELFF,TGCGCCAGCAGTGGGGTAGCGGGAGGGCCTGACACCGGGGAGCTGTTTTTT,TRBD2,.,TRBV10-1,TRBJ2-2,17
CASRGESYEQYF,TGTGCCAGCAGGGGCGAGTCCTACGAGCAGTACTTC,.,many,TRBV6-1,TRBJ2-7,12
CASSSSGSWNEQYF,TGTGCCAGCAGTTCTAGCGGGTCTTGGAATGAGCAGTACTTC,TRBD2,few,TRBV12-3/TRBV12-4,TRBJ2-7,14
CREEPRKKTSGWFFSYNEQFF,TGCAGGGAAGAACCTAGAAAGAAGACTAGCGGGTGGTTTTTTTCCTACAATGAGCAGTTCTTC,TRBD2,.,TRBV20-1,TRBJ2-1,21
CASSPLGTVHEQFF,TGTGCCAGCAGCCCCTTGGGGACAGTCCATGAGCAGTTCTTC,TRBD1,.,TRBV9,TRBJ2-1,14
CASSVREYNSPLHF,TGTGCCAGCAGTGTTCGGGAGTATAATTCACCCCTCCACTTT,.,many,TRBV6-1,TRBJ1-6,14
CASSVGQGTTYGYTF,TGTGCCAGCAGCGTAGGACAGGGGACGACCTATGGCTACACCTTC,TRBD1,few,TRBV9,TRBJ1-2,15
CASSLAGAGANVLTF,TGTGCCAGCAGCTTAGCGGGGGCCGGGGCCAACGTCCTGACTTTC,.,many,TRBV7-2,TRBJ2-6,15
CASSLRLAGISYEQYF,TGTGCCAGCAGCTTAAGACTAGCGGGCATATCCTACGAGCAGTACTTC,TRBD2,many,TRBV11-2,TRBJ2-7,16
CAISESGSLGANVLTF,TGTGCCATCAGTGAGTCTGGGAGCCTAGGGGCCAACGTCCTGACTTTC,.,few,TRBV10-3,TRBJ2-6,16
CASSYLGGGGNSNQPQHF,TGTGCCAGCAGTTACTTGGGGGGCGGAGGGAATAGCAATCAGCCCCAGCATTTT,.,many,TRBV6-5,TRBJ1-5,18
CASSQIETQYF,TGTGCCAGCAGCCAGATAGAGACCCAGTACTTC,.,many,TRBV3-1,TRBJ2-5,11
CTQSGQGLETQYF,TGCACCCAGTCAGGGCAGGGGTTAGAGACCCAGTACTTC,.,.,TRBV20-1,TRBJ2-5,13
CASKAGHAEYNEQFF,TGTGCCAGCAAAGCGGGACACGCAGAGTACAATGAGCAGTTCTTC,.,many,TRBV2,TRBJ2-1,15
CASSLGGNLHGYTF,TGTGCCAGCAGTTTAGGTGGGAACCTCCATGGCTACACCTTC,.,.,TRBV12-3/TRBV12-4,TRBJ1-2,14
CAWTALRTGSNTEAFF,TGTGCCTGGACCGCACTGAGGACAGGATCGAACACTGAAGCTTTCTTT,TRBD1,many,TRBV30,TRBJ1-1,16
CASSLRSEKLFF,TGTGCCAGCAGTTTACGTAGTGAAAAACTGTTTTTT,.,many,TRBV28,TRBJ1-4,12
CAWSGYSGRADTQYF,TGTGCCTGGAGTGGGTATAGCGGGAGGGCAGATACGCAGTATTTT,TRBD2,few,TRBV30,TRBJ2-3,15
CASGPGTGFLSNQPQHF,TGTGCCAGCGGTCCCGGGACAGGTTTTCTTAGCAATCAGCCCCAGCATTTT,TRBD1,many,TRBV28,TRBJ1-5,17
CASTIPGVETQYF,TGTGCCAGCACCATACCAGGGGTCGAGACCCAGTACTTC,.,few,TRBV28,TRBJ2-5,13
CASSQDSQVGEQFF,TGCGCCAGCAGCCAAGATTCCCAGGTCGGTGAGCAGTTCTTC,.,many,TRBV4-1,TRBJ2-1,14
CASSLWVALAGGEGETQYF,TGTGCCAGCAGTTTATGGGTTGCGCTAGCGGGAGGAGAGGGAGAGACCCAGTACTTC,TRBD2,few,TRBV28,TRBJ2-5,19
CASSDSAGGSDTQYF,TGTGCCAGCAGTGACTCAGCGGGAGGCTCAGATACGCAGTATTTT,TRBD2,.,TRBV6-4,TRBJ2-3,15
CASSPQSGSDEQFF,TGCGCCAGCAGCCCCCAGAGCGGGAGCGATGAGCAGTTCTTC,TRBD2,many,TRBV5-1,TRBJ2-1,14
CASSEHYAQYF,TGTGCCAGCAGTGAACATTACGCGCAGTATTTT,.,few,TRBV2,TRBJ2-3,11
CASGRENTGELFF,TGTGCCAGCGGGAGGGAAAACACCGGGGAGCTGTTTTTT,TRBD2,many,TRBV2,TRBJ2-2,13
CASSQGTGSPHEQYF,TGTGCCAGCTCACAGGGGACAGGGTCTCCCCACGAGCAGTACTTC,TRBD1,few,TRBV18,TRBJ2-7,15
CASRGSGGPTQYF,TGTGCCAGCAGAGGTAGCGGGGGGCCGACCCAGTACTTC,TRBD2,many,TRBV6-1,TRBJ2-5,13
CASGPGGIWPQHF,TGTGCCAGTGGCCCGGGGGGTATTTGGCCCCAGCATTTT,.,.,TRBV19,TRBJ1-5,13
CASSLEGSNYGYTF,TGTGCCAGCAGCTTAGAAGGCTCTAACTATGGCTACACCTTC,.,.,TRBV7-2,TRBJ1-2,14
CASTFSLGGDTQYF,TGTGCCAGCACCTTCTCTCTCGGTGGGGATACGCAGTATTTT,.,many,TRBV6-2/TRBV6-3,TRBJ2-3,14
CSTTGGGSYGYTF,TGCAGCACCACAGGGGGCGGGAGCTATGGCTACACCTTC,TRBD1,.,TRBV29-1,TRBJ1-2,13
CASSVVGREGTQYF,TGTGCCAGCAGCGTAGTGGGAAGGGAAGGGACCCAGTACTTC,.,.,TRBV9,TRBJ2-5,14
CASTPGRSSYNEQFF,TGCGCCAGCACCCCCGGTAGAAGCTCCTACAATGAGCAGTTCTTC,.,.,TRBV5-1,TRBJ2-1,15
CASSPGTASGYTF,TGTGCCAGCAGCCCTGGGACAGCTTCCGGCTACACCTTC,TRBD1,many,TRBV11-2,TRBJ1-2,13
CASGLQGGQNSPLHF,TGTGCCAGCGGCCTGCAGGGTGGACAGAATTCACCCCTCCACTTT,.,.,TRBV5-6,TRBJ1-6,15